The rows below give T cell receptor beta chains drawn from one sample of a study of OX40 agonist ivuxolimab in advanced cancers. Libraries were prepared by immunoSEQ multiplex PCR; TCRdb keeps only in-frame clonotypes and omits some of them. The sample includes fewer than 45,000 clones, around 83% of them seen just once. Sample: CD4+ or CD8+ T cells sorted from blood, taken in a trial of the OX40 agonist ivuxolimab. These receptor sequences come from an adult with an advanced solid tumor such as melanoma, head and neck, liver or kidney cancer. Each CDR3 is given with its conserved first and last residue. Clone size is not always given. Where it is, it says once, few, many or a class for expanded clones.

j_call clone_size v_call cdr3_aa
TRBJ2-3 NA TRBV7-2 CASSETSGSGDTQYF
TRBJ2-7 NA TRBV5-4 CASDLAGSSEQYF
TRBJ1-5 NA TRBV6-5 CASSFPAGGQPQHF
TRBJ2-7 once TRBV11-2 CASSLGGSSYEQYF
TRBJ2-7 medium-sized TRBV12-5 CASGLFNEQYF
TRBJ2-1 NA TRBV4-3 CASSQADRGPYNEQFF
TRBJ1-1 NA TRBV5-5 CASSLYVSEGSEAFF
TRBJ2-2 NA TRBV9 CASSPEGTSGANTGELFF
TRBJ1-1 NA TRBV6-6 CASIDTTEAFF
TRBJ2-7 NA TRBV5-6 CASSFLRGYEQYF
TRBJ1-3 NA TRBV25-1 CASSAYRDRNTIYF
TRBJ1-1 NA TRBV7-9 CASSLVGNTEAFF
TRBJ1-1 NA TRBV6-5 CASTYSLTVNTEAFF
TRBJ2-2 NA TRBV9 CASSVETSGSGELFF
TRBJ1-4 once TRBV9 CASSESSKDEKLFF
TRBJ2-1 NA TRBV6-6 CASSYRPSGDSQFF
TRBJ2-2 NA TRBV11-2 CASSLSLAETNTGELFF
TRBJ2-7 NA TRBV29-1 CSVPRDGTYEQYF
TRBJ2-3 NA TRBV7-3 CASSLTSGSQDTQYF
TRBJ2-2 medium-sized TRBV9 CASSVSGYGGELFF
TRBJ1-1 NA TRBV6-5 CASSYSLIMNTEAFF
TRBJ1-1 medium-sized TRBV4-3 CASSQGDREADTEAFF
TRBJ1-1 NA TRBV6-5 CASSYFLGNTEAFF
TRBJ2-3 once TRBV6-5 CASSYPAGGRDTQYF
TRBJ2-1 NA TRBV5-1 CASSLRPSGAYNEQFF
TRBJ2-1 NA TRBV19 CASSISLASYNEQFF
TRBJ2-5 NA TRBV30 CAWMEGRQETQYF
TRBJ1-5 NA TRBV4-3 CASSQDGVRKQPQHF
TRBJ1-5 NA TRBV19 CASSLLTGGNQPQHF
TRBJ2-7 NA TRBV9 CASSVGLAGVEQYF
TRBJ2-7 NA TRBV6-5 CASSPGNYEQYF
TRBJ2-3 NA TRBV19 CASTLASVATDTQYF
TRBJ2-3 NA TRBV27 CASSLILAGGLSTDTQYF
TRBJ2-7 NA TRBV14 CASSQPGQGYEQYF
TRBJ2-7 NA TRBV4-3 CASSVDTGTSGRVPLYEQYF
TRBJ2-7 medium-sized TRBV5-1 CASRPSGAYEQYF
TRBJ2-1 NA TRBV7-7 CASSLSGRDNEQFF
TRBJ2-7 few TRBV9 CASSVDGGSSDEQYF
TRBJ1-1 NA TRBV4-1 CASSQAGFNTEAFF
TRBJ1-4 NA TRBV2 CASSEDTSTNEKLFF
TRBJ2-7 NA TRBV9 CASSPFLSDEQYF
TRBJ1-4 NA TRBV7-9 CASSYLDSRNEKLFF
TRBJ2-7 NA TRBV9 CASSVSPSASYEQYF
TRBJ1-1 NA TRBV10-1 CASSEYAEEAGDKNTEAFF
TRBJ2-3 NA TRBV2 CASGGSETDTQYF
TRBJ1-5 NA TRBV19 CASSISTLEPQHF
TRBJ2-5 NA TRBV7-3 CASSHGGVQETQYF
TRBJ2-6 NA TRBV4-3 CASSQSLAGGSGANVLTF
TRBJ1-5 NA TRBV30 CAWSVYRVRGGDQPQHF
TRBJ2-7 NA TRBV11-3 CASSLDGQGLSYEQYF
TRBJ2-7 NA TRBV9 CASSVDSSYEQYF
TRBJ2-7 few TRBV7-9 CASSLAALAANEQYF